This T cell receptor beta chain was sequenced in a study of T cell changes during pregnancy in multiple sclerosis (dated by TCRdb to between 2018 and 2021). A note on the overall study: Changes in the T cell repertoire over the course of pregnancy were examined in this study in women with multiple sclerosis.

Libraries were prepared through the immunoSEQ multiplex PCR assay. TCRdb holds this immuneACCESS table with in-frame rearrangements only. Some clones are missing; in checked studies, unresolved V genes explain under half, and the rest has no known cause. This sample lists roughly 110,000 clones; about 94% were detected once. Of the sample, over 1.5% falls within the top ten clones. About this clone: This clone's antigen is unknown. Within one base of it there is no much larger clone, and no base qualities were kept.

CDR1 and CDR2, looked up from the germline V gene, are SGHDN and FVKESK. Including cysteine and phenylalanine, the CDR3 has 14 amino acids. The read is trimmed to its CDR3 DNA, 42 bases read in frame from base 1. The junction shows trimming of 8 bases on V and 3 bases on J, plus 11 bases between the germline ends. This TCR was recovered from a female donor with multiple sclerosis, enrolled in a pregnancy study. The V gene is TRBV14 and the J gene is TRBJ2-6, with the D gene too uncertain to name. The source was peripheral blood, collected in the third trimester of pregnancy. The nucleotide sequence is TGTGCCAGCTCCCCTGTAAATGGGGCCAACGTCCTGACTTTC. Translated, this gives CASSPVNGANVLTF.